A single sample gave rise to the 21 T cell receptor beta chains below, sequenced in a study of OX40 agonist ivuxolimab in advanced cancers. Profiling relied on immunoSEQ multiplex PCR, and the TCRdb table lists in-frame clones only, not all of them. Of tens of thousands of clones listed, roughly 86% are singletons. This material consisted of CD4+ or CD8+ T cells sorted from blood, taken in a trial of the OX40 agonist ivuxolimab. The receptors were gathered from an adult with an advanced solid tumor such as melanoma, head and neck, liver or kidney cancer.

The rearrangement links TRBV9 to TRBJ1-3, with D maybe TRBD1 (5 bases). Germline V gene data show CDR1 as SGDLS and CDR2 as YYNGEE. Deletions cut 0 bases from V and 3 bases from J, with 7 bases between. The CDR3 length is 14 residues. The CDR3 DNA reads as TGTGCCAGCAGCGTAGTAGGGGTTGGAAACACCATATATTTT. The encoded protein is CASSVVGVGNTIYF.

The gene calls are TRBV7-2 and TRBJ1-1; no clear D gene. This CDR3 comprises 13 residues. Looked up from germline, CDR1 is SGHTA and CDR2 is FQGNSA. V shed 4 bases and J shed 5 bases, with 11 bases lying between them. CDR3 residues: CASSSYTGTEAFF. In DNA form, the CDR3 reads TGTGCCAGCAGCTCCTATACTGGGACTGAAGCTTTCTTT.

This sequence joins TRBV19 and TRBJ1-2, with 7 bases that match TRBD1. The junction had 15 bases not matched to a gene; V was cut back by 8 bases and J by 6 bases. CDR1 and CDR2 (germline): LNHDA, SQIVND (reference sequence). This CDR3 comprises 15 residues. The CDR3, as DNA: TGTGCCAGTCAATCCCCGGGACAGAAGGGAAATGGCTACACCTTC. As protein: CASQSPGQKGNGYTF.

This clone has only a few counts. The rearrangement links TRBV7-8 to TRBJ1-6; a possible D gene is TRBD1 (6 bases). V was clipped by 6 bases and J by 4 bases, with 13 bases between them. The CDR3 length is 15 residues. Per the germline V gene, CDR1 is SGHVS and CDR2 is FQNEAQ. CDR3: CASSFTGTYNSPLHF. DNA of the CDR3: TGTGCCAGCAGTTTTACAGGGACATATAATTCACCCCTCCACTTT.

V usage is TRBV7-9 and J usage is TRBJ1-5; a weak D match, TRBD1 (6 bases). Trimming took off 0 bases at V and 4 bases at J, with 16 bases between the two ends. The CDR3 runs 17 residues. Germline loops: CDR1 SEHNR, CDR2 FQNEAQ (reference sequence). CDR3 DNA sequence: TGTGCCAGCAGCTTAGCCCGGGGAACAGGGAGGAATCAGCCCCAGCATTTT. Translating it yields CASSLARGTGRNQPQHF.

The V gene is TRBV5-1, the J gene TRBJ1-1; D is unresolved. Between the trimmed V and J ends, which lost 4 bases and 0 bases, there was a span of 10 bases. Germline V gene data show CDR1 as SGHRS and CDR2 as YFSETQ. This CDR3 contains 14 residues. CDR3 nucleotide sequence: TGCGCCAGCAGCCACGACACAGTGAACACTGAAGCTTTCTTT. This gives the protein CASSHDTVNTEAFF.

This sequence joins TRBV6-1 and TRBJ1-4, with TRBD1 as a possible D gene (6 bases). V lost 9 bases and J 4 bases, leaving 12 bases between the germline ends. The CDR3 is 13 amino acids. CDR1 is MNHNS, CDR2 SASEGT, per germline. The CDR3 protein is CASQGSINEKLFF. The CDR3 bases are TGTGCCAGTCAGGGGTCCATTAATGAAAAACTGTTTTTT.

CDR3 protein: CASSAPQFGLAGVTDTQYF. The CDR3 DNA sequence: TGTGCCAGCAGTGCTCCACAATTTGGACTAGCGGGGGTCACAGATACGCAGTATTTT. The chain has TRBV6-1 and TRBJ2-3, with 13 bases matching TRBD2. The CDR3 is 19 residues long. Trimming took 4 bases from V and 2 from J; bases not matched to a gene: 12. Germline CDR1 reads MNHNS; CDR2 reads SASEGT.

The V gene is TRBV10-3, the J gene TRBJ2-7; D might be TRBD2 (5 bases). Germline CDR1 is ENHRY and CDR2 is SYGVKD. This CDR3 contains 16 residues. Between the trimmed V and J ends, which lost 2 bases and 1 base, there was a span of 15 bases. The CDR3 is CAISEGAVEESYEQYF. CDR3 sequence (DNA): TGTGCCATCAGTGAGGGAGCGGTAGAAGAGTCCTACGAGCAGTACTTC.

The rearrangement joins TRBV7-8 to TRBJ1-2; D unclear. There are 13 residues in the CDR3. The V end was cut by 7 bases, the J end by 6 bases, with 15 bases between. In germline, CDR1 is SGHVS, CDR2 FQNEAQ. CDR3 loop: CASTFGGNNGYTF. CDR3 sequence (DNA): TGTGCCAGCACCTTTGGAGGGAATAATGGCTACACCTTC.

The chain recombines TRBV7-2 with TRBJ2-5, with D uncertain. The ends were cut back, 3 bases at V and 4 bases at J, with 9 bases in the middle. Germline CDR1 reads SGHTA; CDR2 reads FQGNSA. The CDR3 has 13 residues. CDR3 in amino acids: CASSFGRGETQYF. CDR3 sequence (DNA): TGTGCCAGCAGCTTTGGGCGCGGAGAGACCCAGTACTTC. Together with reference TRBV7-2 and TRBJ2-5, the CDR3 gives the full variable domain: GAGVSQSPSNKVTEKGKDVELRCDPISGHTALYWYRQSLGQGLEFLIYFQGNSAPDKSGLPSDRFSAERTGGSVSTLTIQRTQQEDSAVYLCASSFGRGETQYFGPGTRLLVL.

The rearrangement uses TRBV5-5 and TRBJ2-1; 9 bases align to TRBD1. Per germline, CDR1 SGHKS and CDR2 YYEKEE (reference sequence). CDR3 size: 15 residues. The V and J ends lost 3 bases and 9 bases, in that order; junction bases with no gene match: 10. The CDR3 protein is CASSWDPGQGVEQFF. For the CDR3, the DNA is TGTGCCAGCAGCTGGGATCCGGGACAGGGAGTTGAGCAGTTCTTC.

The V and J genes are TRBV6-5 and TRBJ2-7, with 8 bases aligning to TRBD1. The germline gives CDR1 MNHEY, CDR2 SVGAGI. Unmatched junction bases numbered 6, after V lost 4 bases and J lost 1 base. The CDR3 has 15 amino acids. This CDR3 is CASSLLDRASYEQYF. The CDR3 bases are TGTGCCAGCAGTTTGTTGGACAGGGCGTCCTACGAGCAGTACTTC.

This clone was picked up a small number of times. The chain recombines TRBV6-5 with TRBJ2-3; TRBD2 agrees at 7 bases. The V segment lost 6 bases and the J segment 10 bases; nucleotides outside the gene matches: 10. The CDR3 has 13 amino acids. CDR1 and CDR2 from the germline V gene are MNHEY and SVGAGI. The CDR3 DNA follows: TGTGCCAGCAGCGTCCGCCAGCGGGGACCGCAGTATTTT. This gives the protein CASSVRQRGPQYF.

The V call is TRBV4-2, the J call TRBJ2-3, with 7 bases identical to TRBD2. V shed 1 base, J shed 3 bases, and the junction held 1 base outside the gene matches. The CDR3 length is 14 residues. Germline V gene lookup returns CDR1 LGHNA and CDR2 YNFKEQ. In nucleotides, the CDR3 is TGTGCCAGCAGCCAAGGACTAGCTACAGATACGCAGTATTTT. It encodes CASSQGLATDTQYF.

V is TRBV18 and J is TRBJ2-2; D unresolved. Trimming removed 1 base at V and 5 bases at J, with 17 bases between. CDR3 length: 17 residues. Per the germline V gene, CDR1 is KGHSH and CDR2 is LQKENI. CDR3 loop: CASSPLVQPRRTGELFF. CDR3 in DNA: TGTGCCAGCTCACCACTCGTACAGCCCAGAAGAACCGGGGAGCTGTTTTTT.

This clone occurred a few times. The V and J genes are TRBV29-1 and TRBJ1-1; a weak D match, TRBD1 (5 bases). The CDR3 extends over 12 amino acids. Germline CDR1 SQVTM, CDR2 ANQGSEA. Deletions cut 4 bases from V and 2 bases from J, with 8 bases between. As DNA, the CDR3 is TGCAGCGTTGGCGGGGGTAACACTGAAGCTTTCTTT. Protein product: CSVGGGNTEAFF.

The J gene is TRBJ2-1, the V gene TRBV7-2; no firm D call. CDR1 SGHTA and CDR2 FQGNSA come from the germline V gene. Trimming cost V 1 base and J 12 bases, with 10 bases left between them. CDR3 length: 12 residues. The CDR3, as DNA: TGTGCCAGCAGCTTAGACCCGGGTGGGCAGTTCTTC. Translation gives CASSLDPGGQFF.

The J gene is TRBJ1-4, the V gene TRBV7-9, with TRBD1 matching 7 bases. The CDR3 loop spans 14 amino acids. V trimming: 5 bases; J trimming: 4 bases; junction bases outside the gene matches: 4. Germline-derived CDR1 and CDR2 are SEHNR and FQNEAQ (reference sequence). The CDR3 region is CASSAQGLNEKLFF. The CDR3 DNA sequence: TGTGCCAGCAGCGCACAGGGGCTTAATGAAAAACTGTTTTTT.

The chain links TRBV5-1 to TRBJ1-1, with D maybe TRBD1 (5 bases). The CDR3 totals 14 residues. The germline V gene has CDR1 SGHRS and CDR2 YFSETQ. With 0 bases removed from V and 6 bases from J, the gap between germline ends came to 12 bases. DNA of the CDR3: TGCGCCAGCAGCTTGGATCAGGGTATCGCTGAAGCTTTCTTT. Translated: CASSLDQGIAEAFF.

The chain joins TRBV7-9 to TRBJ2-4, with D maybe TRBD1 (7 bases). This CDR3 is built from 15 residues. Trimming stripped 2 bases from V and 0 bases from J, with 8 bases between. In germline, CDR1 is SEHNR, CDR2 FQNEAQ (reference sequence). The chain's CDR3 is CASSLQGGAKNIQYF. CDR3 DNA: TGTGCCAGCAGCTTACAGGGGGGAGCCAAAAACATTCAGTACTTC.